The rows below give T cell receptor beta chains drawn from one sample of a study of CD8+ T cells in alopecia areata. Sequencing used immunoSEQ multiplex PCR; TCRdb keeps in-frame clones, though not all of them. The sample carries 150,000 to 200,000 clones, more than 50% recorded once. The specimen was CD4+ T cells sorted from blood, collected at week 24, from a patient treated with tofacitinib. These receptors were collected from a human donor with alopecia areata. Each CDR3 is given with its conserved first and last residue. A D gene is named only where the DNA matches it firmly. Clone size is shown for a subset of rows, as once, few, many or a class of expanded clone.

d_call | j_call | v_call | clone_size | cdr3_aa | cdr3_nt
. | TRBJ2-5 | TRBV5-6 | . | CASSSLTGEETQYF | TGTGCCAGCAGCTCTCTGACCGGGGAAGAGACCCAGTACTTC
. | TRBJ2-3 | TRBV18 | few | CASSPRSPHIRTDTQYF | TGTGCCAGCTCACCACGGAGCCCCCACATCCGAACAGATACGCAGTATTTT
. | TRBJ1-5 | TRBV11-2 | . | CASSLPNGPQHF | TGTGCCAGCAGCCTCCCTAATGGGCCCCAGCATTTT
TRBD2 | TRBJ2-1 | TRBV7-2 | . | CASSPSGLAGDNEQFF | TGTGCCAGCAGCCCATCGGGACTAGCGGGGGACAATGAGCAGTTCTTC
TRBD1 | TRBJ1-1 | TRBV7-8 | . | CASSLEGQATEAFF | TGTGCCAGCAGCTTAGAAGGACAGGCCACTGAAGCTTTCTTT
TRBD2 | TRBJ2-2 | TRBV14 | few | CATATSGGLNTGELFF | TGTGCCACCGCGACTAGCGGGGGACTGAACACCGGGGAGCTGTTTTTT
. | TRBJ1-5 | TRBV30 | . | CAWSKDSNQPQHF | TGTGCCTGGAGTAAGGACAGCAATCAGCCCCAGCATTTT
. | TRBJ2-5 | TRBV6-5 | . | CASSFFSNNQETQYF | TGTGCCAGCAGCTTCTTTAGCAATAACCAAGAGACCCAGTACTTC
. | TRBJ2-7 | TRBV20-1 | . | CSARDIYEQYF | TGCAGTGCTCGGGACATCTACGAGCAGTACTTC
TRBD2 | TRBJ2-3 | TRBV5-1 | . | CASSSTGTSGDNTQYF | TGCGCCAGCAGCTCGACCGGGACTAGCGGGGATAATACGCAGTATTTT
. | TRBJ2-1 | TRBV29-1 | few | CSVEARDEQFF | TGCAGCGTTGAAGCTCGGGATGAGCAGTTCTTC
. | TRBJ1-2 | TRBV7-2 | few | CASRIPQGNYGYTF | TGTGCCAGCAGGATCCCTCAGGGGAACTATGGCTACACCTTC
. | TRBJ2-5 | TRBV29-1 | . | CSVGGSGEETQYF | TGCAGCGTTGGTGGGTCGGGGGAAGAGACCCAGTACTTC
. | TRBJ1-1 | TRBV18 | . | CASSPSGRYTEAFF | TGTGCCAGCTCACCGTCGGGTCGGTACACTGAAGCTTTCTTT
TRBD1 | TRBJ1-5 | TRBV5-6 | . | CASSSTGQVVEQPQHF | TGTGCCAGCAGCTCGACGGGACAGGTCGTGGAACAGCCCCAGCATTTT
. | TRBJ2-4 | TRBV29-1 | . | CSVEGRDHLAKNIQYF | TGCAGCGTTGAAGGCAGGGACCATCTAGCCAAAAACATTCAGTACTTC
. | TRBJ1-2 | TRBV14 | . | CASSQERALYGYTF | TGTGCCAGCAGCCAAGAAAGGGCTTTGTATGGCTACACCTTC
. | TRBJ2-2 | TRBV29-1 | . | CSVVKDLTGELFF | TGCAGCGTTGTTAAGGACCTCACCGGGGAGCTGTTTTTT
. | TRBJ2-7 | TRBV5-1 | . | CASSTRGTGSSYEQYF | TGCGCCAGCAGCACAAGAGGGACGGGAAGCTCCTACGAGCAGTACTTC
TRBD2 | TRBJ2-7 | TRBV7-9 | . | CASSPGLAGSYEQYF | TGTGCCAGCAGCCCCGGACTAGCGGGATCCTACGAGCAGTACTTC
. | TRBJ2-2 | TRBV7-9 | few | CASSLFPGEAGELFF | TGTGCCAGCAGCTTATTCCCAGGGGAGGCCGGGGAGCTGTTTTTT
. | TRBJ2-5 | TRBV7-3 | . | CASSLGLQETQYF | TGTGCCAGCAGCTTAGGACTACAAGAGACCCAGTACTTC
TRBD1 | TRBJ1-2 | TRBV9 | . | CASSVGTGGRYGYTF | TGTGCCAGCAGCGTCGGGACAGGGGGCCGCTATGGCTACACCTTC
. | TRBJ1-5 | TRBV29-1 | . | CSAAGQNQPQHF | TGCAGCGCCGCGGGGCAGAATCAGCCCCAGCATTTT
TRBD1 | TRBJ2-7 | TRBV5-1 | . | CASSLDQGQVPYYEQYF | TGCGCCAGCAGCTTGGATCAGGGACAGGTCCCTTACTACGAGCAGTACTTC
TRBD2 | TRBJ2-5 | TRBV2 | . | CASSELREGTQYF | TGTGCCAGCAGTGAATTGCGGGAGGGGACCCAGTACTTC
. | TRBJ2-7 | TRBV18 | . | CASSPNVYEQYF | TGTGCCAGCTCACCAAACGTCTACGAGCAGTACTTC
. | TRBJ2-1 | TRBV29-1 | . | CSVEGTEYNEQFF | TGCAGCGTTGAAGGGACAGAATACAATGAGCAGTTCTTC
. | TRBJ2-7 | TRBV4-3 | . | CASSPNRVGEQYF | TGCGCCAGCAGCCCAAACAGGGTTGGAGAGCAGTACTTC
. | TRBJ2-6 | TRBV29-1 | . | CSAYWERSGANVLTF | TGCAGCGCCTACTGGGAGCGCTCTGGGGCCAACGTCCTGACTTTC
. | TRBJ2-1 | TRBV2 | . | CASSDQNARGYKFF | TGTGCCAGCAGTGATCAAAACGCAAGGGGGTATAAGTTCTTC
. | TRBJ1-3 | TRBV6-6 | . | CASSYQGLSSGNTIYF | TGTGCCAGCAGTTACCAGGGACTCTCCTCTGGAAACACCATATATTTT
. | TRBJ1-1 | TRBV11-2 | . | CASSPDMTEAFF | TGTGCCAGCAGCCCCGACATGACTGAAGCTTTCTTT
. | TRBJ2-5 | TRBV2 | . | CASSGSRNQETQYF | TGTGCCAGCAGTGGCTCAAGGAACCAAGAGACCCAGTACTTC
TRBD1 | TRBJ1-2 | TRBV29-1 | . | CSVDPQGDGYTF | TGCAGCGTCGATCCCCAGGGGGATGGCTACACCTTC
. | TRBJ2-7 | TRBV29-1 | . | CSVEDRTYEQYF | TGCAGCGTTGAAGATAGGACCTACGAGCAGTACTTC
. | TRBJ2-5 | TRBV5-6 | . | CASSPGTRQETQYF | TGTGCCAGCAGCCCGGGGACCAGACAAGAGACCCAGTACTTC
TRBD2 | TRBJ2-7 | TRBV29-1 | . | CSVTPGAGGPGYEQYF | TGCAGCGTAACCCCTGGGGCGGGGGGACCTGGGTACGAGCAGTACTTC
TRBD2 | TRBJ2-1 | TRBV9 | . | CASSATGGSYNEQFF | TGTGCCAGCAGCGCCACGGGGGGATCCTACAATGAGCAGTTCTTC
. | TRBJ2-3 | TRBV29-1 | . | CSVGAPDTQYF | TGCAGCGTCGGAGCACCAGATACGCAGTATTTT
. | TRBJ2-2 | TRBV7-8 | . | CASSLRPGLTTGELFF | TGTGCCAGCAGCTTGAGACCGGGACTGACAACCGGGGAGCTGTTTTTT